The entry that follows covers one T cell receptor (beta chain) sequence. Its cognate antigen has yet to be identified. Base-call qualities are not available, and no considerably larger clone is one nucleotide away. The germline V gene provides CDR1 SGHRS and CDR2 YFSETQ. Ends trimmed: V by 5 bases, J by 2 bases; bases unmatched to a gene: 19. Including cysteine and phenylalanine, the CDR3 has 19 amino acids. Only the CDR3 part of the read is kept: 57 bases, read in frame from the first base. This entry comes from a study of vaccination effects on CD4 cells after COVID-19 (dated by TCRdb to between 2020 and 2023). With regard to the full study: Each participant got two doses of an mRNA SARS-CoV-2 vaccine, either BNT162b2 or mRNA-1273. The study compared SARS-CoV-2 spike-specific CD4+ TCR repertoires before and after mRNA vaccination in COVID-19 convalescent patients and infection-naive vaccine recipients. A total of 10 COVID-19 convalescent patients and a handful of SARS-CoV-2-naive healthy vaccine recipients were included in the full study. The Oncomine TCR Beta short-read assay on an Illumina iSeq 100 was used to sequence cultures from other donors in the study.

The ViraFEST assay stimulated PBMC with viral peptide pools and then used TCR sequencing to identify antigen-specific CD4+ T cell clonotypes by expansion. After around 11 days of culture, CD4+ T cells were isolated with the EasySep CD4+ T cell isolation kit. Healthy vaccine recipients had no prior SARS-CoV-2 infection, confirmed by negative nucleocapsid antibodies before and after vaccination. Some 2 million PBMC per well were cultured in IMDM with around 5% human AB serum, 9 to 10 IU/ml IL-2 and gentamicin, plus 10 ug/ml peptides. Half of the culture medium was replaced with fresh IL-2-containing medium on days 3 and 7. Unless noted otherwise, every peptide stimulation condition was grown in triplicate wells. Using Ficoll-Paque Plus gradient centrifugation, PBMC were separated from whole blood and then either used fresh or cryopreserved at -140C. The overlapping peptide pools covered the spike proteins of SARS-CoV-2 as well as those of the common cold coronaviruses HCoV-NL63, HCoV-OC43 and HCoV-229E. Genomic DNA was extracted from cultured CD4+ T cells with the QIAamp micro DNA kit.

General conclusions and limits of the study: The study was limited by a small number of convalescent patients, and early post-infection timepoints were lacking. Marked clonal contraction was observed in both infection-induced and vaccine-induced clones at late post-vaccination timepoints, consistent with waning T cell responses. Among healthy vaccine recipients, nearly all vaccine-induced clones were SARS-CoV-2 mono-reactive, and just 1 of 255 was cross-reactive with common cold coronaviruses.

The library was prepared using the immunoSEQ multiplex PCR assay. DNA from the cultured, isolated CD4+ T cells was subjected to TCR beta CDR3 sequencing. Per the original workflow: Non-productive TCR sequences were removed and reads were trimmed to the CDR3 region, keeping CDR3s of at least 7 amino acids. Antigen-specific clonotypes were identified using the MANAFEST web app by comparison of expansion in peptide wells against reference cultures. To be called positive, a clone needed expansion at FDR<0.05 compared with the reference and with all other wells, an odds ratio greater than 5, and a frequency greater than 0.1% in two replicate wells. Clonotypes significantly expanded in SARS-CoV-2 spike wells and in at least one common cold coronavirus spike condition were defined as cross-reactive. Using the stringdist R package, CDR3 similarity was measured by Levenshtein distance, and unrooted trees were constructed with ape in R 3.6.1. Not all clones reach the TCRdb copy of this immuneACCESS table, which keeps in-frame sequences only. Checked studies attribute under half of the gap to unresolved V genes and leave the rest unexplained. Clonal size and the V and J genes are those of that table, whereas D and trimming came from the DNA. The sample includes roughly 19,000 clones, with around three quarters observed a single time. Clones ranked in the top ten supply more than 9% of the sample.

This sequence uses TRBV5-1 and TRBJ2-7, with 10 junctional bases fitting TRBD1. This receptor was taken from a human donor who received a COVID-19 vaccine. Sequencing was performed on CD4+ T cells from PBMCs cultured with HCoV-NL63 spike peptides, taken before COVID-19 vaccination. What the cell subset or site label conveys for this sample: HCoV-NL63 spike overlapping peptide pool stimulation. CDR3 protein: CASRQTHPLRQGATYEQYF. Read as DNA, the sequence is TGCGCCAGCAGACAAACACACCCGCTTCGACAGGGGGCAACCTACGAGCAGTACTTC. The entire variable domain, with the stretches around the CDR3 drawn from the reference TRBV5-1 and TRBJ2-7 proteins, is KAGVTQTPRYLIKTRGQQVTLSCSPISGHRSVSWYQQTPGQGLQFLFEYFSETQRNKGNFPGRFSGRQFSNSRSEMNVSTLELGDSALYLCASRQTHPLRQGATYEQYFGPGTRLTVT.